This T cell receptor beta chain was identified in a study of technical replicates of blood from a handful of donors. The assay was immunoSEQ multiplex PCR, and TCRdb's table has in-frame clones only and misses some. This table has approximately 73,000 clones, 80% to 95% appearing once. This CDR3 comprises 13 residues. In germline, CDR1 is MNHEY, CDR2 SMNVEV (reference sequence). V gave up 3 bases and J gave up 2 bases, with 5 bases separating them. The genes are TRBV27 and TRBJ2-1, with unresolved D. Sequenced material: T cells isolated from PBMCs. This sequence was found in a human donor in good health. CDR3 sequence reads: CASSLAPYNEQFF. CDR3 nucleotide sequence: TGTGCCAGCAGTTTGGCTCCCTACAATGAGCAGTTCTTC.